This T cell receptor beta chain came from a study of T cell responses to AZD1222 COVID-19 vaccine. V was shortened by 0 bases and J by 2 bases, with 8 bases between the two germline ends. Germline values: CDR1 LGHDT, CDR2 YNNKEL (reference sequence). The CDR3 runs to 14 residues. The method was immunoSEQ multiplex PCR; TCRdb's version includes in-frame clones alone and lacks a portion of them. This sample yields 150,000 to 200,000 clones, of which about 89% are seen a single time; 2.5% to 3% belongs to the top ten. The sequence derives from an adult in good health. The V and J genes are TRBV3-1 (or the pseudogene TRBV3-2) and TRBJ2-7, with D perhaps matching TRBD1 (6 bases). The sample consisted of peripheral blood, taken on day 0 of MenACWY control vaccination. The CDR3 DNA follows: TGTGCCAGCAGCCAAGACAGGGGAACCTACGAGCAGTACTTC. Protein: CASSQDRGTYEQYF.